The 13 T cell receptor beta chains given below trace back to one sample, sequenced in a study of blood T cell repertoires in COVID-19. Some clones are missing from TCRdb's copy, which holds only in-frame ones; the method was immunoSEQ multiplex PCR. Of approximately 330,000 clones in the sample, around 90% were seen once. The specimen sequenced was peripheral blood. The origin of the receptors is a woman between 35 and 50 years old with COVID-19, enrolled during active disease.

CDR3 DNA sequence: TGTGCCAGCTCCCCTACGCGGACACCGTCCTACGAGCAGTACTTC. Translation gives CASSPTRTPSYEQYF. V and J are TRBV18 and TRBJ2-7, with D maybe TRBD1 (5 bases). The CDR3 spans 15 residues. CDR1 is KGHSH, CDR2 LQKENI, per germline. V lost 6 bases and J 1 base, leaving 16 bases between the germline ends.

This clone was seen a handful of times. The V call is TRBV11-2, the J call TRBJ2-1; 7 bases match TRBD2. The length of the CDR3 is 15 residues. Germline V gene lookup returns CDR1 SGHAT and CDR2 FQNNGV. The ends lost 4 bases at V and 4 bases at J; junction bases unmatched: 7. CDR3 DNA: TGTGCCAGCAGCTACCTTGGCGGGGGATACAATGAGCAGTTCTTC. Translation gives CASSYLGGGYNEQFF.

A single count supports this clone. The chain couples TRBV27 to TRBJ1-6; 7 bases agree with TRBD1. The CDR3 length is 18 residues. Trimming cost V 3 bases and J 0 bases; bases outside gene matches: 8. Per the germline V gene, CDR1 is MNHEY and CDR2 is SMNVEV (reference sequence). The CDR3 DNA reads as TGTGCCAGCAGTTTCTACAGGGGTTTGAGCTCCTATAATTCACCCCTCCACTTT. This sequence encodes CASSFYRGLSSYNSPLHF.

The CDR3 loop is CASSNRDYNTGELFF. The CDR3 DNA reads TGTGCCAGTAGTAACCGGGACTACAACACCGGGGAGCTGTTTTTT. This chain joins TRBV19 and TRBJ2-2; 7 nucleotides align to TRBD2. Germline CDR1 LNHDA, CDR2 SQIVND (reference sequence). Trimming at V came to 4 bases and at J to 2 bases, leaving 4 bases not matched to a gene. This CDR3 has 15 residues.

This chain links TRBV4-3 with TRBJ2-7, with a tentative D call TRBD2 (5 bases). The germline CDR1 and CDR2 sequences are LGHNA and YSLEER. V was cut by 2 bases and J by 4 bases, with 18 bases left in between. The CDR3 covers 16 residues. In DNA, the CDR3 is TGCGCCAGCAGCCAAACCCCGCTCATTAGCGTATACGAGCAGTACTTC. As protein: CASSQTPLISVYEQYF.

This sequence joins TRBV7-9 and TRBJ2-7; 7 bases fit TRBD2. The V gene's germline CDR1 is SEHNR and CDR2 FQNEAQ (reference sequence). The CDR3 contains 14 residues. J lost 7 bases, V lost 1 base, and 7 bases had no gene match. The CDR3: CASSLEAAGGEQYF. Here the CDR3 DNA reads TGTGCCAGCAGCTTAGAGGCGGCCGGGGGGGAGCAGTACTTC.

This chain links TRBV18 with TRBJ2-3; 9 nucleotides match TRBD1. The length of the CDR3 is 17 residues. From germline, CDR1 is KGHSH and CDR2 LQKENI. V shed 4 bases, J shed 0 bases, and the junction held 8 bases outside the gene matches. The DNA of the CDR3 is TGTGCCAGCTCACTAGAATACAGGGGGCGAAGCACAGATACGCAGTATTTT. Protein: CASSLEYRGRSTDTQYF.

The DNA of the CDR3 is TGTGCCAGCAGCCAAGATAACCGGGAGATAATTGAAGCTTTCTTT. Protein sequence: CASSQDNREIIEAFF. The rearrangement uses TRBV3-1 (or the pseudogene TRBV3-2) and TRBJ1-1; no reliable D call. The germline V gene encodes CDR1 LGHDT and CDR2 YNNKEL (reference sequence). Trimming removed 0 bases from V and 7 bases from J, with 15 bases in between. The CDR3 loop spans 15 amino acids.

The chain has TRBV5-4 and TRBJ2-7; tentative D call: TRBD2 (5 bases). The CDR3 loop spans 17 amino acids. V was trimmed by 1 base and J by 2 bases, leaving 19 bases between them. The V gene's germline CDR1 is SGHNT and CDR2 YYREEE (reference sequence). The CDR3 reads CASSLFRSQDSPYEQYF. The CDR3 DNA follows: TGTGCCAGCAGCTTGTTCAGATCCCAGGACTCCCCCTACGAGCAGTACTTC.

The chain links TRBV6-5 to TRBJ1-3, with TRBD1 identical over 7 bases. Unmatched junction bases numbered 4, after V lost 0 bases and J lost 2 bases. The CDR3 runs 16 residues. Looked up from germline, CDR1 is MNHEY and CDR2 is SVGAGI. CDR3 coding DNA: TGTGCCAGCAGTTACTCGACAGGGACAGCTGGAAACACCATATATTTT. Translated, it gives CASSYSTGTAGNTIYF.

J is TRBJ1-1 and V is TRBV5-1, with 8 bases matching TRBD1. The V and J ends lost 4 bases and 0 bases, in that order; junction bases with no gene match: 5. The CDR3 has 15 amino acids. Germline loops: CDR1 SGHRS, CDR2 YFSETQ. CDR3 in DNA: TGCGCCAGCAGCGGGACGACAGGGGTGAACACTGAAGCTTTCTTT. Its translation: CASSGTTGVNTEAFF.

The chain employs TRBV6-6 and TRBJ1-1; TRBD1 aligns across 7 bases. Germline V gives CDR1 MNHNY, CDR2 SVGAGI (reference sequence). This CDR3 has 14 amino acids. The J segment lost 1 base and the V segment lost 2 bases, leaving 1 base of the junction unmatched. The CDR3 here is CASSYGTANTEAFF. The CDR3 DNA reads as TGTGCCAGCAGTTACGGGACAGCGAACACTGAAGCTTTCTTT.

In nucleotides, the CDR3 is TGTGCCAGCAGTTTATTAGAACTAGCTCGGCGGGAGCAGTTCTTC. Protein sequence: CASSLLELARREQFF. The chain carries TRBV27 and TRBJ2-1, with D possibly matching TRBD2 (6 bases). Between the trimmed V and J ends, which lost 1 base and 10 bases, there was a span of 17 bases. This CDR3 contains 15 residues. Germline loops: CDR1 MNHEY, CDR2 SMNVEV (reference sequence).